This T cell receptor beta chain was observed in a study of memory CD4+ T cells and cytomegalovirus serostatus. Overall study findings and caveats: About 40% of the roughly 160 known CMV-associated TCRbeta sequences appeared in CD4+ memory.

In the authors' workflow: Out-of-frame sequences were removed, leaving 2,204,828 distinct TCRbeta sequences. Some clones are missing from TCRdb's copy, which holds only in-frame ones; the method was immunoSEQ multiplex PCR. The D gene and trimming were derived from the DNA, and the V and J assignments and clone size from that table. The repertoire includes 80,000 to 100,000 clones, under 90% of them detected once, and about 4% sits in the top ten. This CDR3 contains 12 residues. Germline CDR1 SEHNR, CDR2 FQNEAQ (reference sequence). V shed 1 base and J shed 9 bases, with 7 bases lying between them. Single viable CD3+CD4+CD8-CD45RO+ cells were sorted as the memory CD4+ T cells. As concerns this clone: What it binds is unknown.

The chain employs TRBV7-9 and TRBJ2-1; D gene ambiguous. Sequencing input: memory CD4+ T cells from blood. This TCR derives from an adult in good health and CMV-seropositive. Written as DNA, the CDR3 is TGTGCCAGCAGCTTAGTATCGGGTGAGCAGTTCTTC. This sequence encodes CASSLVSGEQFF.